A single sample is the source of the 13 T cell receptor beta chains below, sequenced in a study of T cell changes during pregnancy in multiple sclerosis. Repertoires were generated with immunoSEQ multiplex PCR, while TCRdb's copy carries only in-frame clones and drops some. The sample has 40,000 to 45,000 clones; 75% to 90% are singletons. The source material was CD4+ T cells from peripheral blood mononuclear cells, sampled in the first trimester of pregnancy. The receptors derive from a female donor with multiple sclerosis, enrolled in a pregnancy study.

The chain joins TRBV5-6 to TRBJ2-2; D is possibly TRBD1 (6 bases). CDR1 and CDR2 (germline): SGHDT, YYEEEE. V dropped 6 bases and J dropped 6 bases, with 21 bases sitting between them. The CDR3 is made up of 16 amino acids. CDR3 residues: CASNFVGANLPGELFF. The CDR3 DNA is TGTGCCAGCAACTTCGTGGGGGCGAACCTCCCCGGGGAGCTGTTTTTT.

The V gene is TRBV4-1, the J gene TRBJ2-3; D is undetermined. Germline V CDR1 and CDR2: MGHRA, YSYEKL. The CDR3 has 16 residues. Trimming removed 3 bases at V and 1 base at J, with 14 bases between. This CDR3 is CASSHSGPPRTDTQYF. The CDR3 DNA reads TGCGCCAGCAGCCATAGTGGTCCTCCTCGCACAGATACGCAGTATTTT.

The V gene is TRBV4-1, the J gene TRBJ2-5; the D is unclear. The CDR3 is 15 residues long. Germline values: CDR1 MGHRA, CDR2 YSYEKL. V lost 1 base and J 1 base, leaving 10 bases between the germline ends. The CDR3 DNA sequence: TGCGCCAGCAGCCAAGTCTACCCTTTCCAAGAGACCCAGTACTTC. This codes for CASSQVYPFQETQYF.

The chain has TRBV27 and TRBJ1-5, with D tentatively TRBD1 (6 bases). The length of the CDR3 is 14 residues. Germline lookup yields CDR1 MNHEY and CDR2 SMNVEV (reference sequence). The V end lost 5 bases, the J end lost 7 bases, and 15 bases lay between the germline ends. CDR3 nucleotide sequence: TGTGCCAGCAGTAAAGGGCAGGGGACACAGCCCCAGCATTTT. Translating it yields CASSKGQGTQPQHF.

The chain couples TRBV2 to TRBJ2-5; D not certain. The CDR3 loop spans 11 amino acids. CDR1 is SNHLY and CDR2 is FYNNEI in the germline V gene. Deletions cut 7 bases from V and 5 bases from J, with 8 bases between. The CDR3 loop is CASTTSETQYF. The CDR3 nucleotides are TGTGCCAGCACTACTTCCGAGACCCAGTACTTC.

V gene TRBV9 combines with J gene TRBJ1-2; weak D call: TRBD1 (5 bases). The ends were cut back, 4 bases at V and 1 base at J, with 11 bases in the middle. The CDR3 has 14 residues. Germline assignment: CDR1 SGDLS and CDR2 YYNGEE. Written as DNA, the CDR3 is TGTGCCAGCAGCTCGACCGACAGTAACTATGGCTACACCTTC. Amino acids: CASSSTDSNYGYTF.

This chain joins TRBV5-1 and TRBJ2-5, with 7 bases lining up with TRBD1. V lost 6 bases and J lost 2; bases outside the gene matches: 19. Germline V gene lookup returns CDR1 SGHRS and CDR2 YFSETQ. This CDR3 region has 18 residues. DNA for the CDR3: TGCGCCAGCACCCCAGGCCCCACTATGACAGGGCAACAAGAGACCCAGTACTTC. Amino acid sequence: CASTPGPTMTGQQETQYF.

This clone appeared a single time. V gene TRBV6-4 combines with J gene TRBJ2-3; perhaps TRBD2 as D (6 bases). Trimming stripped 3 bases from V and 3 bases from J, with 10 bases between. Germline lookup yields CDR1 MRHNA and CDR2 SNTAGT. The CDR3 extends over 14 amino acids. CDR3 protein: CASSEDRGTDTQYF. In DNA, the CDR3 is TGTGCCAGCAGTGAGGATCGGGGGACAGATACGCAGTATTTT.

CDR3 sequence (DNA): TGCGCCAGCAGCCCTGGGACTAGCGGGGCCAATGAGCAGTTCTTC. It codes for CASSPGTSGANEQFF. The chain has TRBV5-1 and TRBJ2-1; 13 nucleotides line up with TRBD2. Per the germline V gene, CDR1 is SGHRS and CDR2 is YFSETQ. This CDR3 has 15 residues. V trimming: 4 bases; J trimming: 6 bases; junction bases outside the gene matches: 4. The full variable domain, with the rest looked up from reference TRBV5-1 and TRBJ2-1, is KAGVTQTPRYLIKTRGQQVTLSCSPISGHRSVSWYQQTPGQGLQFLFEYFSETQRNKGNFPGRFSGRQFSNSRSEMNVSTLELGDSALYLCASSPGTSGANEQFFGPGTRLTVL.

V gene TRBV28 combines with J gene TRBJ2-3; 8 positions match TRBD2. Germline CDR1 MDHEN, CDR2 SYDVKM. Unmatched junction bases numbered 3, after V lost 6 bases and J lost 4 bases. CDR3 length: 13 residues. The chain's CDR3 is CASRLTSADTQYF. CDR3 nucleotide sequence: TGTGCCAGCAGGTTGACTAGCGCAGATACGCAGTATTTT.

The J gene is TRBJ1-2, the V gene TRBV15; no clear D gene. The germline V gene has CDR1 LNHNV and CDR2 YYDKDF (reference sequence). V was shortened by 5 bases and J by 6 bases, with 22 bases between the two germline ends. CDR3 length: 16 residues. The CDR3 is CATSSPGRVRFNGYTF. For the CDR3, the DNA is TGTGCCACCAGCTCCCCTGGGAGGGTAAGGTTCAATGGCTACACCTTC.

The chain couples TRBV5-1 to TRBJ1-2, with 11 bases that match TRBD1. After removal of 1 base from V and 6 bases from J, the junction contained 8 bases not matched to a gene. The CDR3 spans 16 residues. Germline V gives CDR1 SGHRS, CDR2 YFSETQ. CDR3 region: CASSLNPGTGGNGYTF. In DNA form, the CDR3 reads TGCGCCAGCAGCTTGAACCCCGGGACAGGGGGGAATGGCTACACCTTC. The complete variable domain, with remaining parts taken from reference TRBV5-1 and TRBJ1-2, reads KAGVTQTPRYLIKTRGQQVTLSCSPISGHRSVSWYQQTPGQGLQFLFEYFSETQRNKGNFPGRFSGRQFSNSRSEMNVSTLELGDSALYLCASSLNPGTGGNGYTFGSGTRLTVV.

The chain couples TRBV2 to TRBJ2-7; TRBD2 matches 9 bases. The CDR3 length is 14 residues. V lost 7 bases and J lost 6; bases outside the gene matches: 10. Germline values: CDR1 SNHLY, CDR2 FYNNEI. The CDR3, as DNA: TGTGCCAGCACCTTTAGCGGGAGCGGGGGCGAGCAGTACTTC. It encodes CASTFSGSGGEQYF.